The TCR beta chain under discussion was sequenced for a study of blood T cell repertoires in COVID-19. As for the study in general: The study drew acute and convalescent COVID-19 samples from the United States, Italy and Spain. Sample material is recorded as cDNA or gDNA derived from T cells, B-cell-depleted T cells, or PBMCs.

CDR1 is SQVTM, CDR2 ANQGSEA, per germline. The V gene end was trimmed by 7 bases and the J gene end by 1 base; junction bases not matched to a gene: 9. The CDR3 runs to 15 residues. Authors' analysis steps: By means of reference gene primer amplification, nucleated cell counts were estimated. Clones were sequenced by immunoSEQ multiplex PCR, and TCRdb holds only the in-frame ones, with some missing. V, J and clone size derive from that table, while D and trimming were established from the DNA sequence. This table holds approximately 35,000 clones, 80% to 90% found once. Specimen: peripheral blood. This sequence was found in a man in his sixties with active COVID-19. This chain uses TRBV29-1 with TRBJ2-7; 11 bases align to TRBD1. The CDR3 loop is CSAKPGTGGSYEQYF. CDR3 DNA: TGCAGCGCTAAACCCGGGACAGGGGGGTCCTACGAGCAGTACTTC.